Sequencing of this TCR beta chain was carried out in a study of CD8 T cells in Susac syndrome. General observations from the study: Regarding the TCR sequencing and HLA analysis, the study admitted that a relatively small number of individuals were involved.

RNA totalling roughly 0.5 to 1 ug underwent reverse transcription with random hexamers. Multiplex immunoSEQ PCR targeted 54 Vbeta and 13 Jbeta TCR beta segments. Each CDR3 protein gets one entry after TCRdb re-called the immunoSEQ multiplex PCR reads with MiXCR. The sample lists about 290,000 distinct CDR3 sequences; over 75% were seen once. Concerning this clonotype: The antigen remains undetermined.

In germline, CDR1 is LGHNT, CDR2 FRNRAP. CDR3 size: 13 residues. V was trimmed by 6 bases and J by 0 bases, leaving 8 bases between them. It was negative isolation that provided the CD8+ and CD4+ T cells, whereas TEMRA cells were enriched by FACS. The sample was CD8+ T cells from PBMCs. The clonotype originates from a human donor with multiple sclerosis. The J gene is TRBJ1-1, the V gene TRBV12-5, with D possibly matching TRBD1 (5 bases). The CDR3 loop is CASGGDLNTEAFF. CDR3 nucleotide sequence: TGTGCTAGTGGGGGGGACTTGAACACTGAAGCTTTCTTT.